Listed here are 13 T cell receptor beta chains from one sample, sequenced in a study of blood T cell repertoires in COVID-19. The protocol was immunoSEQ multiplex PCR, while the TCRdb copy is restricted to in-frame clones and leaves out a portion. The profile shows about 200,000 clones, 85% to 90% of them singletons. Sequenced: PBMCs or T cells enriched from blood (not recorded which). The source of these receptors is a woman aged 25-40 years with acute COVID-19.

This rearrangement joins TRBV27 to TRBJ1-1; D is uncertain. V lost 6 bases, J lost 0 bases, and 23 bases lay in between. Germline CDR1 is MNHEY and CDR2 is SMNVEV (reference sequence). The CDR3 runs to 18 residues. The CDR3 region has the DNA TGTGCCAGCAGCCCCTTAGGAGGAGTATTCGGCATGAACACTGAAGCTTTCTTT. Its translation is CASSPLGGVFGMNTEAFF.

The chain joins TRBV11-2 to TRBJ2-5, with D possibly being TRBD2 (5 bases). Trimming stripped 5 bases from V and 5 bases from J, with 9 bases between. The CDR3 consists of 12 residues. Germline CDR1 is SGHAT and CDR2 is FQNNGV. CDR3 sequence reads: CASSGRRETQYF. The CDR3 DNA reads as TGTGCCAGCAGCGGACGGAGGGAGACCCAGTACTTC. The complete variable domain, with remaining parts taken from reference TRBV11-2 and TRBJ2-5, reads EAGVAQSPRYKIIEKRQSVAFWCNPISGHATLYWYQQILGQGPKLLIQFQNNGVVDDSQLPKDRFSAERLKGVDSTLKIQPAKLEDSAVYLCASSGRRETQYFGPGTRLLVL.

This chain uses TRBV19 with TRBJ1-1, with D possibly being TRBD1 (5 bases). Per germline, CDR1 LNHDA and CDR2 SQIVND (reference sequence). The CDR3 spans 14 residues. V lost 9 bases and J lost 3, with 17 bases in between. CDR3 protein: CASRASGTYTEAFF. CDR3 in DNA: TGTGCCAGCAGGGCCTCGGGCACTTACACTGAAGCTTTCTTT.

V gene TRBV24-1 combines with J gene TRBJ1-5; D is ambiguous. With 4 bases removed from V and 1 base from J, the gap between germline ends came to 4 bases. The CDR3 length is 13 residues. Germline CDR1 KGHDR, CDR2 SFDVKD. CDR3 nucleotide sequence: TGTGCCACCAGTGAGACAAGCAATCAGCCCCAGCATTTT. Its translation is CATSETSNQPQHF.

The chain uses TRBV7-2 and TRBJ1-6; the D gene is possibly TRBD1 (6 bases). Deletions cut 5 bases from V and 5 bases from J, with 19 bases between. The CDR3 extends over 17 amino acids. Germline CDR1 and CDR2: SGHTA and FQGNSA. The CDR3 DNA reads as TGTGCCAGCAGCCCTGGACAGCCGGGACATAATAATTCACCCCTCCACTTT. Protein product: CASSPGQPGHNNSPLHF.

The CDR3 coding sequence is TGTGCCAGCAGTGAGGGGGCAGGGCCCCTTGGTGGCTATGGCTACACCTTC. As protein: CASSEGAGPLGGYGYTF. This chain links TRBV9 with TRBJ1-2; 7 bases map to TRBD1. CDR1 and CDR2 from the germline V gene are SGDLS and YYNGEE. V shed 5 bases, J shed 4 bases, and the junction held 17 bases outside the gene matches. This CDR3 contains 17 residues.

The chain links TRBV3-1 (or the pseudogene TRBV3-2) to TRBJ2-7; D is perhaps TRBD2 (6 bases). This CDR3 is 15 amino acids long. V was shortened by 1 base and J by 6 bases, with 16 bases between the two germline ends. The germline CDR1 and CDR2 sequences are LGHDT and YNNKEL (reference sequence). CDR3 region: CASSQAPWGGAEQYF. The CDR3 DNA is TGTGCCAGCAGCCAAGCCCCTTGGGGCGGGGCCGAGCAGTACTTC.

This chain connects TRBV10-3 to TRBJ2-5, with 7 nucleotides matching TRBD1. Looked up from germline, CDR1 is ENHRY and CDR2 is SYGVKD. CDR3 length: 15 residues. Trimming removed 3 bases from V and 4 bases from J; junction bases left unmatched: 8. In DNA form, the CDR3 reads TGTGCCATCAGTGACTTAAGACAGGGAATAGAGACCCAGTACTTC. Residues: CAISDLRQGIETQYF.

The chain is built from TRBV2 and TRBJ2-7, with unresolved D. V lost 5 bases and J 5 bases, leaving 13 bases between the germline ends. CDR1 is SNHLY and CDR2 is FYNNEI in the germline V gene. The CDR3 runs to 13 residues. The CDR3 protein is CASSTTRGHEQYF. In DNA, the CDR3 is TGTGCCAGCAGTACCACCCGCGGCCACGAGCAGTACTTC.

The CDR3 bases are TGCAGCGTCGGCGGAGTCCTGAACACTGAAGCTTTCTTT. Encoded protein: CSVGGVLNTEAFF. This rearrangement joins TRBV29-1 to TRBJ1-1; no clear D. The CDR3 contains 13 residues. V gave up 6 bases and J gave up 0 bases, with 11 bases separating them. Germline V lookup: CDR1 SQVTM, CDR2 ANQGSEA.

The genes are TRBV7-2 and TRBJ2-2; D possibly corresponds to TRBD1 (6 bases). Germline CDR1 is SGHTA and CDR2 is FQGNSA. The CDR3 is made up of 14 amino acids. V lost 5 bases and J lost 4, with 11 bases in between. The CDR3 spells CASSHQGITGELFF. The CDR3 nucleotides read TGTGCCAGCAGCCATCAGGGGATCACCGGGGAGCTGTTTTTT.

On this clone: This CDR3 is also generated by other DNA sequences in the sample. J is TRBJ1-5 and V is TRBV5-1, with TRBD1 matching over 8 bases. The CDR3 sequence is 13 residues long. The V gene's germline CDR1 is SGHRS and CDR2 YFSETQ. Trimming cost V 7 bases and J 6 bases; bases outside gene matches: 6. CDR3 sequence reads: CASSQGAGQPQHF. The CDR3, as DNA: TGCGCCAGCTCCCAGGGGGCGGGTCAGCCCCAGCATTTT.

The chain joins TRBV7-8 to TRBJ2-7; TRBD1 aligns across 12 bases. The CDR3 has 15 residues. V shed 0 bases, J shed 7 bases, and the junction held 4 bases outside the gene matches. Per germline, CDR1 SGHVS and CDR2 FQNEAQ. This CDR3 reads CASSLAGQGAREQYF. The CDR3 coding sequence is TGTGCCAGCAGCTTAGCGGGACAGGGGGCTAGAGAGCAGTACTTC.